This T cell receptor (beta chain) comes out of a study of cytomegalovirus exposure and HLA in healthy donors. 60 Vbeta and 13 Jbeta primers were used in PCR. Some clones are missing from TCRdb's copy, which holds only in-frame ones; the method was immunoSEQ multiplex PCR. This repertoire shows more than 100,000 clones, roughly 14% found once; its top ten account for 1.5% to 2%. Germline loops: CDR1 LGHNA, CDR2 YNFKEQ. This CDR3 is built from 13 residues. The V gene end was trimmed by 4 bases and the J gene end by 4 bases; junction bases not matched to a gene: 1. A few counts support this clone. The chain links TRBV4-2 to TRBJ2-3, with 8 bases that match TRBD1. The sample consisted of PBMCs. The clonotype originates from a woman between 18 and 29 years old in good health and CMV-seronegative. DNA for the CDR3: TGTGCCAGCAGCCTACAGGGGGCAGATACGCAGTATTTT. It yields the protein CASSLQGADTQYF.